Below, 11 T cell receptor beta chains from the same sample are listed, as sequenced in a study of blood T cell repertoires in COVID-19. Sequencing used immunoSEQ multiplex PCR; TCRdb keeps in-frame clones, though not all of them. The data contain about 430,000 clones, 88% of them singletons. Input material: PBMCs or T cells enriched from blood (not recorded which). The receptors were gathered from a woman aged 18-29 years who had been exposed to COVID-19.

J is TRBJ1-6 and V is TRBV10-3; maybe TRBD1 (5 bases). Germline-derived CDR1 and CDR2 are ENHRY and SYGVKD. This CDR3 spans 17 amino acids. Deletions cut 3 bases from V and 3 bases from J, with 15 bases between. CDR3 amino acids: CAISESGRAVYNSPLHF. DNA of the CDR3: TGTGCCATCAGTGAATCAGGGCGAGCTGTCTATAATTCACCCCTCCACTTT.

The chain joins TRBV6-6 to TRBJ2-5; 7 positions match TRBD2. The V segment lost 4 bases and the J segment 4 bases; nucleotides outside the gene matches: 6. The germline V gene encodes CDR1 MNHNY and CDR2 SVGAGI (reference sequence). The CDR3 has 14 residues. CDR3 DNA sequence: TGTGCCAGCAGTTGGGACTACCGACTAGAGACCCAGTACTTC. The encoded protein is CASSWDYRLETQYF.

The gene calls are TRBV5-5 and TRBJ1-1, with D uncertain. The germline V and J ends were trimmed by 4 bases and 2 bases, with 18 bases remaining between them. The CDR3 has 16 amino acids. Looked up from germline, CDR1 is SGHKS and CDR2 is YYEKEE (reference sequence). The CDR3 bases are TGTGCCAGCAGCGCCGCGGTAGGCAGCATTAACACTGAAGCTTTCTTT. This codes for CASSAAVGSINTEAFF.

This clone was observed a handful of times. The chain joins TRBV18 to TRBJ2-1; 10 nucleotides match TRBD2. Germline loops: CDR1 KGHSH, CDR2 LQKENI. The length of the CDR3 is 15 residues. Trimming removed 4 bases from V and 4 bases from J; junction bases left unmatched: 4. Here the CDR3 reads CASSLTSGTYNEQFF. Written as DNA, the CDR3 is TGTGCCAGCTCACTTACTAGCGGGACGTACAATGAGCAGTTCTTC. The whole variable domain, remainder taken from reference TRBV18 and TRBJ2-1, is NAGVMQNPRHLVRRRGQEARLRCSPMKGHSHVYWYRQLPEEGLKFMVYLQKENIIDESGMPKERFSAEFPKEGPSILRIQQVVRGDSAAYFCASSLTSGTYNEQFFGPGTRLTVL.

In its sample, this clone was seen a few times. V is TRBV3-1 (or the pseudogene TRBV3-2) and J is TRBJ1-4; TRBD1 matches 9 bases. The CDR3 runs to 16 residues. The germline CDR1 and CDR2 sequences are LGHDT and YNNKEL (reference sequence). V dropped 2 bases and J dropped 10; count of bases not matched to a gene: 11. The DNA of the CDR3 is TGTGCCAGCAGCCAACCGACGACAGGGGGGGTCGGAAAACTGTTTTTT. Its protein is CASSQPTTGGVGKLFF.

The rearrangement links TRBV5-4 to TRBJ2-3; tentatively, D is TRBD2 (5 bases). This CDR3 spans 14 amino acids. CDR1 and CDR2 from the germline V gene are SGHNT and YYREEE (reference sequence). The V gene lost 0 bases and the J gene lost 6 bases, with 11 bases spanning the gap. The CDR3 region is CASSLGQRVDTQYF. CDR3 nucleotide sequence: TGTGCCAGCAGCTTGGGCCAGAGGGTGGATACGCAGTATTTT.

CDR3 region: CASSAVAGGHETQYF. The CDR3 nucleotides are TGTGCCAGCAGCGCGGTAGCGGGGGGGCACGAGACCCAGTACTTC. The genes are TRBV9 and TRBJ2-5; the match to TRBD2 covers 11 bases. The CDR3 covers 15 residues. The germline CDR1 and CDR2 sequences are SGDLS and YYNGEE. V lost 3 bases, J lost 5 bases, and 6 bases stayed unmatched.

The chain carries TRBV14 and TRBJ2-3; 7 nucleotides match TRBD2. The J segment lost 2 bases and the V segment lost 1 base, leaving 6 bases of the junction unmatched. The CDR3 sequence is 16 residues long. CDR1 and CDR2 from the germline V gene are SGHDN and FVKESK. DNA of the CDR3: TGTGCCAGCAGCCAAGTTGCGGGAGTGGCCACAGATACGCAGTATTTT. The encoded protein is CASSQVAGVATDTQYF.

V gene TRBV7-8 combines with J gene TRBJ2-2, with D possibly being TRBD2 (5 bases). Germline-derived CDR1 and CDR2 are SGHVS and FQNEAQ. V was clipped by 3 bases and J by 7 bases, with 21 bases between them. CDR3 length: 17 residues. CDR3 nucleotides: TGTGCCAGCAGCTTCACTAGGGCCAAGACCTCAAACGGGGAGCTGTTTTTT. It yields the protein CASSFTRAKTSNGELFF.

V gene TRBV18 combines with J gene TRBJ1-6; the D is unclear. CDR1 and CDR2 (germline): KGHSH, LQKENI. Trimming cost V 5 bases and J 0 bases, with 23 bases left between them. CDR3 length equals 20 residues. The CDR3 reads CASSTQPTEPRSSYNSPLHF. The CDR3 nucleotides read TGTGCCAGCTCAACCCAACCAACGGAGCCTCGAAGCTCCTATAATTCACCCCTCCACTTT.

The count of this clone is one. The V call is TRBV28, the J call TRBJ1-1; TRBD1 agrees at 9 bases. V shed 4 bases and J 5 bases; nucleotides not matched to a gene: 5. The CDR3 length is 14 residues. The germline V gene has CDR1 MDHEN and CDR2 SYDVKM. In DNA, the CDR3 is TGTGCCAGCAGTTGGACAGGGGAGGTAACTGAAGCTTTCTTT. Residues: CASSWTGEVTEAFF.